This TCR beta chain was identified in a study of graft-versus-host responses after intestinal transplantation. Notes on the study in general: After transplant, early declines in HvG clones were associated with peak levels of circulating GvH clones. The marrow of recipients harbored GvH clones, and ileum or blood showed some of them first.

Some clones are missing from TCRdb's copy, which holds only in-frame ones; the method was immunoSEQ multiplex PCR. The top ten hold around 2.9% of the sample, which has tens of thousands of clones, over 60% seen once. To note about this clone: Its specificity is unknown.

Graft tissue processing released intraepithelial and lamina propria lymphocytes. Material: ileum tissue, obtained 98 days after intestinal transplantation. This clonotype was obtained from a human patient who received an intestinal transplant, so some T cells may come from the graft donor.

CDR3 in amino acids: CASSLREGFQETQYF. CDR3 in DNA: TGTGCCAGCAGCCTCCGCGAAGGATTCCAAGAGACCCAGTACTTC. This chain uses TRBV9 with TRBJ2-5; D gene ambiguous. Germline CDR1 reads SGDLS; CDR2 reads YYNGEE. CDR3 length: 15 residues. V lost 4 bases, J lost 1 base, and 14 bases lay in between.